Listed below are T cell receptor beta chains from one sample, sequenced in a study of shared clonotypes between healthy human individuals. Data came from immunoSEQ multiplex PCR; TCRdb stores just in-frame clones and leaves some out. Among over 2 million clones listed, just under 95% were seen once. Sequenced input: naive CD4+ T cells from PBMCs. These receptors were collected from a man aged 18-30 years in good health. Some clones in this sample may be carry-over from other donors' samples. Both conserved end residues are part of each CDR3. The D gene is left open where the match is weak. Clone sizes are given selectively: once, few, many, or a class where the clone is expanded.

CASSFDRGRTEAFF | TGTGCCAGCAGTTTTGACAGGGGGAGGACTGAAGCTTTCTTT | 14 | TRBJ1-1 | TRBV6-5 | TRBD1 | -
CASSGLAALDTQYF | TGCGCCAGCAGTGGACTAGCGGCCCTAGATACGCAGTATTTT | 14 | TRBJ2-3 | TRBV5-1 | TRBD2 | -
CASSYMAVAFF | TGTGCCAGCAGTTACATGGCGGTAGCTTTCTTT | 11 | TRBJ1-1 | TRBV6-5 | - | few
CAWSVVGDLTGRGEKLFF | TGTGCCTGGAGTGTAGTAGGGGACCTAACAGGGAGGGGAGAAAAACTGTTTTTT | 18 | TRBJ1-4 | TRBV30 | - | -
CASSLGRLNTEAFF | TGCGCCAGCAGCTTGGGTCGTTTGAACACTGAAGCTTTCTTT | 14 | TRBJ1-1 | TRBV5-1 | - | -
CASRGSGLAGVKFF | TGTGCCAGCAGGGGCTCAGGACTAGCGGGAGTGAAGTTCTTC | 14 | TRBJ2-1 | TRBV28 | TRBD2 | -
CASSPRQGIISGANVLTF | TGTGCCAGCTCACCCCGACAGGGAATAATCTCTGGGGCCAACGTCCTGACTTTC | 18 | TRBJ2-6 | TRBV18 | TRBD1 | -
CAISEPSGSRGGYEQYF | TGTGCCATCAGTGAGCCTTCCGGATCCCGAGGAGGGTACGAGCAGTACTTC | 17 | TRBJ2-7 | TRBV10-3 | - | -
CASSLDASAYYEQYF | TGCGCCAGCAGCTTGGATGCTAGCGCCTACTACGAGCAGTACTTC | 15 | TRBJ2-7 | TRBV5-1 | - | once
CSVEPTGGAASGRLSYNEQFF | TGCAGCGTTGAACCGACAGGGGGCGCAGCTAGCGGGAGACTTTCCTACAATGAGCAGTTCTTC | 21 | TRBJ2-1 | TRBV29-1 | - | -
CASSATTGGETEAFF | TGTGCCAGCTCAGCTACAACAGGGGGCGAAACTGAAGCTTTCTTT | 15 | TRBJ1-1 | TRBV18 | TRBD1 | -
CASTQLGLVDEQFF | TGTGCCAGCACGCAGCTAGGTTTAGTCGATGAGCAGTTCTTC | 14 | TRBJ2-1 | TRBV27 | - | once
CASSRDRANTIYF | TGTGCCAGCAGTCGAGACAGGGCAAACACCATATATTTT | 13 | TRBJ1-3 | TRBV7-9 | TRBD1 | -
CAWSPITDTQYF | TGTGCCTGGAGTCCCATCACAGATACGCAGTATTTT | 12 | TRBJ2-3 | TRBV30 | - | once
CASSVGTSGRSTYEQFF | TGTGCCAGCAGCGTAGGGACTAGCGGGAGATCGACCTATGAGCAGTTCTTC | 17 | TRBJ2-1 | TRBV9 | TRBD2 | once
CASSLDRLAATNEQFF | TGCGCCAGCAGCTTGGATAGGCTAGCGGCCACTAACGAGCAGTTCTTC | 16 | TRBJ2-1 | TRBV5-1 | TRBD2 | -
CASSLSGGPTSGAFF | TGTGCCAGCAGCCTGTCTGGGGGCCCCACGTCCGGAGCTTTCTTT | 15 | TRBJ1-1 | TRBV28 | - | -
CATSRSPKANEKLFF | TGTGCCACCAGCAGATCCCCGAAGGCTAATGAAAAACTGTTTTTT | 15 | TRBJ1-4 | TRBV15 | - | few
CASRTGGLGNTIYF | TGTGCCAGCCGGACAGGGGGTCTTGGAAACACCATATATTTT | 14 | TRBJ1-3 | TRBV28 | TRBD1 | -
CASSSDRTIAGGRSTDTQYF | TGTGCCAGCAGCTCAGACAGGACTATTGCGGGAGGGCGGTCTACAGATACGCAGTATTTT | 20 | TRBJ2-3 | TRBV7-6 | TRBD2 | -
CASGLVLTGGASDTQYF | TGTGCTAGTGGTTTGGTATTAACAGGGGGCGCGTCAGATACGCAGTATTTT | 17 | TRBJ2-3 | TRBV12-5 | TRBD1 | -
CASSPNRQETQYF | TGTGCCAGCTCACCGAACAGACAAGAGACCCAGTACTTC | 13 | TRBJ2-5 | TRBV18 | - | few
CASRPGVYETQYF | TGTGCCAGCAGACCGGGAGTTTATGAGACCCAGTACTTC | 13 | TRBJ2-5 | TRBV6-5 | - | -
CASSPGLAGGSTDTQYF | TGTGCCAGCAGTCCGGGACTAGCGGGAGGGAGCACAGATACGCAGTATTTT | 17 | TRBJ2-3 | TRBV7-9 | TRBD2 | -
CASSFVSPAKQYF | TGTGCCAGCAGTTTTGTGAGCCCTGCGAAGCAGTACTTC | 13 | TRBJ2-7 | TRBV27 | - | -
CASSPQDRAFSGNTIYF | TGTGCCAGCAGCCCCCAGGACAGGGCCTTTTCGGGAAACACCATATATTTT | 17 | TRBJ1-3 | TRBV7-9 | TRBD1 | -
CASSPADRASYEQYF | TGTGCCAGCAGCCCCGCGGACAGAGCCTCCTACGAGCAGTACTTC | 15 | TRBJ2-7 | TRBV7-2 | - | -
CASSVLPLAGEQYF | TGTGCCAGCAGCGTCCTTCCCCTCGCGGGTGAGCAGTACTTC | 14 | TRBJ2-7 | TRBV9 | - | -
CASSPRGITRGPGDNEQFF | TGTGCCAGCAGCCCCCGGGGGATCACACGAGGGCCCGGGGACAATGAGCAGTTCTTC | 19 | TRBJ2-1 | TRBV7-8 | - | -
CASSGGSEGWHEQFF | TGTGCCAGCAGTGGGGGCTCGGAGGGATGGCATGAGCAGTTCTTC | 15 | TRBJ2-1 | TRBV28 | - | -
CASSVPRQPQHF | TGTGCCAGCAGCGTTCCGCGTCAGCCCCAGCATTTT | 12 | TRBJ1-5 | TRBV9 | - | few
CASSHDTLQQHF | TGTGCCAGCAGCCACGACACGCTTCAACAGCATTTT | 12 | TRBJ1-5 | TRBV7-8 | - | -
CASSVTGISYGYTF | TGCGCCAGCAGCGTTACAGGGATCTCCTATGGCTACACCTTC | 14 | TRBJ1-2 | TRBV5-1 | - | -
CADKGDPATDTQYF | TGCGCCGATAAAGGGGACCCAGCCACAGATACGCAGTATTTT | 14 | TRBJ2-3 | TRBV5-1 | - | -
CASSWTPGLAAYEQYF | TGTGCCAGCTCATGGACTCCGGGACTAGCGGCCTACGAGCAGTACTTC | 16 | TRBJ2-7 | TRBV18 | TRBD2 | -
CASSSNRGTNTEAFF | TGTGCCAGCAGCTCGAACAGGGGGACGAACACTGAAGCTTTCTTT | 15 | TRBJ1-1 | TRBV7-9 | TRBD1 | -
CASSPWGKTDTQYF | TGTGCCAGCAGCCCCTGGGGGAAGACAGATACGCAGTATTTT | 14 | TRBJ2-3 | TRBV11-2 | - | -